This T cell receptor (beta chain) was observed in a study of cytomegalovirus exposure and HLA in healthy donors. About this clone itself: Its target is unknown.

The CDR3 sequence is 21 residues long. Per the germline V gene, CDR1 is MNHEY and CDR2 is SMNVEV (reference sequence). Trimming left V 0 bases short and J 5 bases short, with 29 bases between. Researchers ran the PCR with 60 Vbeta and 13 Jbeta primers. Generated by immunoSEQ multiplex PCR, the TCRdb table keeps only in-frame clones and is missing some. The profile shows approximately 140,000 clones, approximately 79% of them singletons. General study results and limits: As was reported, the classifier diagnosed cytomegalovirus status with high specificity and sensitivity. Analyses of presence/absence relied on an assumption of roughly uniform sequencing depth across donors.

This sequence originates from a woman aged 45-65 years in good health and CMV-seropositive. The material sequenced was PBMCs. The rearrangement links TRBV27 to TRBJ1-5, with a tentative D call TRBD1 (5 bases). The CDR3 loop is CASSLSGPFRGRRGLDQPQHF. For the CDR3, the DNA is TGTGCCAGCAGTTTATCGGGCCCATTTAGGGGTAGGAGGGGCTTAGATCAGCCCCAGCATTTT.